These 10 T cell receptor beta chains share one sample of origin, sequenced in a study of CD8 T cells in ankylosing spondylitis. Study observations and caveats: Typical of ankylosing spondylitis blood, it appeared, was a TCR beta motif of fewer than 10 highly homologous variants.

For these TCRs, the target antigens are not known. TCRdb fed the 5' RACE reads into MiXCR, producing one record per CDR3 protein. Of roughly 490,000 distinct CDR3 sequences in the sample, about 5.4% were seen once. The sample was blood, either unsorted or a sorted T cell fraction (not recorded which). Every receptor here comes from a male donor with ankylosing spondylitis.

The table lists this clonotype with many counts. The chain employs TRBV6-1 and TRBJ1-2; 8 bases align to TRBD1. The germline V gene has CDR1 MNHNS and CDR2 SASEGT. V lost 6 bases, J lost 2 bases, and 17 bases stayed unmatched. This CDR3 comprises 18 residues. The CDR3 protein is CASRPPLRGPKSNYGYTF. The CDR3 DNA is TGTGCCAGCAGACCCCCCCTCAGGGGGCCCAAGAGCAACTATGGCTACACCTTC.

This clonotype occurred many times. The chain recombines TRBV5-1 with TRBJ2-3; no definite D call. This CDR3 region has 16 residues. CDR1 is SGHRS, CDR2 YFSETQ, per germline. Between the trimmed V and J ends, which lost 1 base and 2 bases, there was a span of 14 bases. In DNA form, the CDR3 reads TGCGCCAGCAGCTTGAGGCCTCCCGGCCTCACAGATACGCAGTATTTT. Protein product: CASSLRPPGLTDTQYF.

This clonotype was observed at least ten times. A junction boundary mismatches the germline segment, possibly from a read error. The chain joins TRBV20-1 to TRBJ2-1, with D possibly matching TRBD2 (5 bases). Per germline, CDR1 DFQATT and CDR2 SNEGSKA (reference sequence). The CDR3 length is 16 residues. CDR3 loop: CSARAVGPIKNNEQFF. In DNA, the CDR3 is TGCAGTGCAAGAGCGGTCGGCCCAATTAAAAACAATGAGCAGTTCTTC.

This clonotype was counted a few times. The genes are TRBV20-1 and TRBJ2-3, with TRBD2 identical over 8 bases. This CDR3 comprises 16 residues. J was trimmed by 0 bases and V by 5 bases; bases with no gene match: 10. Germline values: CDR1 DFQATT, CDR2 SNEGSKA (reference sequence). CDR3 loop: CSAPLQIAGSTDTQYF. The CDR3 region has the DNA TGCAGTGCTCCCCTCCAAATAGCGGGGAGCACAGATACGCAGTATTTT.

This clonotype has only a few counts. V is TRBV12-3 or TRBV12-4 and J is TRBJ2-7; D is unclear. V dropped 4 bases and J dropped 3 bases, with 7 bases sitting between them. The CDR3 is 12 residues long. The CDR3 protein is CASSSLDYEQYF. The CDR3 DNA is TGTGCCAGCAGTTCCCTGGACTACGAGCAGTACTTC.

In this sample, this clonotype turned up many times. This chain links TRBV5-1 with TRBJ2-1; D unresolved. Trimming removed 3 bases at V and 9 bases at J, with 13 bases between. This CDR3 has 13 amino acids. The V gene's germline CDR1 is SGHRS and CDR2 YFSETQ. CDR3 sequence: CASSWNLSGEQFF. DNA for the CDR3: TGCGCCAGCAGCTGGAACTTGTCGGGTGAGCAGTTCTTC. The full variable domain, with the rest looked up from reference TRBV5-1 and TRBJ2-1, is KAGVTQTPRYLIKTRGQQVTLSCSPISGHRSVSWYQQTPGQGLQFLFEYFSETQRNKGNFPGRFSGRQFSNSRSEMNVSTLELGDSALYLCASSWNLSGEQFFGPGTRLTVL.

In its sample, this clonotype was seen a few times. This chain uses TRBV15 with TRBJ1-4, with 9 bases lining up with TRBD1. Germline trimming cut 1 base from V and 5 bases from J; bases unmatched to any gene: 8. The CDR3 is made up of 17 amino acids. Germline V CDR1 and CDR2: LNHNV, YYDKDF (reference sequence). CDR3 in DNA: TGTGCCACCAGCAGAGCCCCGGGACAGGGTGGAAATGAAAAACTGTTTTTT. Encoded protein: CATSRAPGQGGNEKLFF.

In its sample, this clonotype was seen many times. The chain carries TRBV27 and TRBJ2-3, with 9 nucleotides matching TRBD2. Trimming at V came to 2 bases and at J to 4 bases, leaving 7 bases not matched to a gene. The CDR3 is 16 amino acids. The germline V gene encodes CDR1 MNHEY and CDR2 SMNVEV (reference sequence). The CDR3 bases are TGTGCCAGCAGTTTAATTCTAGCGGGACCCTCAGATACGCAGTATTTT. Its protein is CASSLILAGPSDTQYF.

At least ten counts were recorded for this clonotype. The chain has TRBV28 and TRBJ2-7, with 9 bases lining up with TRBD1. This CDR3 has 20 residues. V shed 4 bases and J 4 bases; nucleotides not matched to a gene: 23. Germline values: CDR1 MDHEN, CDR2 SYDVKM. The CDR3 coding sequence is TGTGCCAGCAGTTCACTTCTCTCCTCGGGACAGGGAAAGCTCGGTTACGAGCAGTACTTC. Protein product: CASSSLLSSGQGKLGYEQYF. The entire variable domain, with the rest obtained from reference TRBV28 and TRBJ2-7, is as follows: DVKVTQSSRYLVKRTGEKVFLECVQDMDHENMFWYRQDPGLGLRLIYFSYDVKMKEKGDIPEGYSVSREKKERFSLILESASTNQTSMYLCASSSLLSSGQGKLGYEQYFGPGTRLTVT.

This clonotype occurred many times. The chain couples TRBV6-1 to TRBJ1-5, with no clear D. There are 14 residues in the CDR3. With 1 base removed from V and 7 bases from J, the gap between germline ends came to 11 bases. Germline V gene data show CDR1 as MNHNS and CDR2 as SASEGT. The CDR3 region has the DNA TGTGCCAGCAGTGAAGGACCGCCGGGGCAGCCCCAGCATTTT. It translates to CASSEGPPGQPQHF.